These 10 T cell receptor beta chains originate from one sample sequenced in a study of cytomegalovirus exposure and HLA in healthy donors. PCR used 60 Vbeta primers and 13 Jbeta primers. Sequencing was performed with immunoSEQ multiplex PCR; in TCRdb, only in-frame clones are kept and a portion is missing. The sample records 100,000 to 120,000 clones, around 70% being singletons. Source material: PBMCs. The origin of the receptors is a man aged 40-50 years in good health and CMV-seronegative.

V usage is TRBV29-1 and J usage is TRBJ2-5, with 7 bases that match TRBD2. Trimming at V came to 4 bases and at J to 5 bases, leaving 13 bases not matched to a gene. Germline assignment: CDR1 SQVTM and CDR2 ANQGSEA. CDR3 length: 15 amino acids. The CDR3 bases are TGCAGCGTTGTACCCTGGGCTAGCGGCTCGGAGACCCAGTACTTC. It codes for CSVVPWASGSETQYF.

This clone was observed a few times. This chain joins TRBV6-1 and TRBJ1-2; the match to TRBD1 covers 8 bases. The V segment lost 5 bases and the J segment 7 bases; nucleotides outside the gene matches: 9. Germline CDR1 is MNHNS and CDR2 is SASEGT. The CDR3 runs to 14 residues. The CDR3 is CASSPGTGGGGYTF. CDR3 nucleotide sequence: TGTGCCAGCAGTCCCGGGACAGGTGGAGGTGGCTACACCTTC.

This chain connects TRBV7-2 to TRBJ2-5; a weak D match, TRBD1 (6 bases). Germline CDR1 and CDR2: SGHTA and FQGNSA. Trimming removed 5 bases from V and 11 bases from J, with 15 bases in between. The CDR3 spans 12 residues. Here the CDR3 reads CASSVTGWEQYF. CDR3 coding DNA: TGTGCCAGCAGCGTTACAGGGTGGGAGCAGTACTTC.

The V call is TRBV7-8, the J call TRBJ2-3, with D maybe TRBD1 (6 bases). Germline CDR1 and CDR2: SGHVS and FQNEAQ. The germline V and J ends were trimmed by 4 bases and 4 bases, with 12 bases remaining between them. This CDR3 is built from 14 residues. The CDR3 here is CASSSPGVPDTQYF. The CDR3 DNA is TGTGCCAGCAGCTCCCCAGGGGTTCCAGATACGCAGTATTTT.

This chain connects TRBV5-6 to TRBJ2-7; D might be TRBD2 (5 bases). This CDR3 is 12 amino acids long. Germline loops: CDR1 SGHDT, CDR2 YYEEEE. V lost 0 bases to trimming and J lost 8 bases, with 9 bases between them. The chain's CDR3 is CASSLVRAQQYF. The CDR3, as DNA: TGTGCCAGCAGCTTGGTGCGGGCCCAGCAGTACTTC.

This chain connects TRBV6-5 to TRBJ1-5, with D maybe TRBD1 (5 bases). V lost 5 bases and J 4 bases, leaving 9 bases between the germline ends. The CDR3 spans 13 residues. CDR1 is MNHEY, CDR2 SVGAGI, per germline. CDR3 bases: TGTGCCAGCAGTGGGGGGGGTAATCAGCCCCAGCATTTT. Residues: CASSGGGNQPQHF.

A note on this clone: One end of the junction is discordant with germline, which a read error may explain. The genes are TRBV4-3 and TRBJ2-7; D is perhaps TRBD1 (6 bases). Germline CDR1 and CDR2: LGHNA and YSLEER. The length of the CDR3 is 14 residues. Here the CDR3 reads CASSDTGTSHEQYF. The CDR3, as DNA: TGCGCCAGCAGTGATACAGGGACCTCCCACGAGCAGTACTTC.

This clone has more than one count but fewer than ten. The rearrangement links TRBV4-1 to TRBJ2-7, with 10 positions matching TRBD2. Germline loops: CDR1 MGHRA, CDR2 YSYEKL. The V segment lost 0 bases and the J segment 6 bases; nucleotides outside the gene matches: 11. The CDR3 is 17 amino acids. The CDR3 loop reads CASSQDSASGSVGEQYF. CDR3 bases: TGCGCCAGCAGCCAAGATTCCGCTAGCGGGAGTGTTGGCGAGCAGTACTTC.

The chain combines TRBV9 with TRBJ2-3; 7 nucleotides agree with TRBD2. The CDR3 is 16 amino acids. V shed 1 base and J 0 bases; nucleotides not matched to a gene: 5. Germline V lookup: CDR1 SGDLS, CDR2 YYNGEE. The CDR3 coding sequence is TGTGCCAGCAGCGTAAGTGGGGGGGGAAGCACAGATACGCAGTATTTT. Translation: CASSVSGGGSTDTQYF.

The sample holds many counts of this clone. The chain links TRBV27 to TRBJ1-5; 8 bases are shared with TRBD1. The CDR3 contains 16 residues. The ends lost 9 bases at V and 0 bases at J; junction bases unmatched: 10. Germline CDR1 is MNHEY and CDR2 is SMNVEV (reference sequence). The CDR3 sequence: CARETGEYHSNQPQHF. The CDR3 region has the DNA TGTGCCAGGGAGACAGGGGAATATCATAGCAATCAGCCCCAGCATTTT.